The 11 T cell receptor beta chains below come from one sample, sequenced in a study of OX40 agonist ivuxolimab in advanced cancers. The table came from immunoSEQ multiplex PCR; TCRdb's copy has only in-frame clones and leaves some out. The sample carries 90,000 to 120,000 clones, less than 95% recorded once. Material: CD4+ or CD8+ T cells sorted from blood, obtained in a trial of the OX40 agonist ivuxolimab. These receptors were obtained from an adult with an advanced solid tumor such as melanoma, head and neck, liver or kidney cancer.

The genes are TRBV12-5 and TRBJ2-5; TRBD2 aligns across 7 bases. The CDR3 is made up of 16 amino acids. After removal of 3 bases from V and 1 base from J, the junction contained 8 bases not matched to a gene. Germline assignment: CDR1 LGHNT and CDR2 FRNRAP. CDR3 in DNA: TGTGCTAGTGGTTTCCAGCGGGATAGAGGCCAAGAGACCCAGTACTTC. Translated: CASGFQRDRGQETQYF.

The chain uses TRBV19 and TRBJ2-2; D gene ambiguous. V dropped 5 bases and J dropped 6 bases, with 10 bases sitting between them. CDR1 and CDR2 from the germline V gene are LNHDA and SQIVND (reference sequence). This CDR3 comprises 13 residues. CDR3 in amino acids: CASSPSWAGELFF. The CDR3, as DNA: TGTGCCAGTAGTCCCTCGTGGGCCGGGGAGCTGTTTTTT.

This rearrangement joins TRBV28 to TRBJ2-3; D is uncertain. From germline, CDR1 is MDHEN and CDR2 SYDVKM. The V gene lost 4 bases and the J gene lost 4 bases, with 12 bases spanning the gap. CDR3 length: 14 amino acids. CDR3 nucleotides: TGTGCCAGCAGTTCCGGCTACCGCGCAGATACGCAGTATTTT. Protein: CASSSGYRADTQYF.

The chain has TRBV7-2 and TRBJ1-1; 11 nucleotides align to TRBD1. The CDR3 contains 15 residues. J lost 5 bases, V lost 2 bases, and 4 bases had no gene match. Germline V gene data show CDR1 as SGHTA and CDR2 as FQGNSA. CDR3 amino acids: CASSLLGQGGTEAFF. The CDR3 coding sequence is TGTGCCAGCAGCTTACTGGGACAGGGGGGGACTGAAGCTTTCTTT.

The gene calls are TRBV30 and TRBJ1-6, with D perhaps matching TRBD1 (5 bases). The germline gives CDR1 GTSNPN, CDR2 SVGIG (reference sequence). V was trimmed by 0 bases and J by 9 bases, leaving 12 bases between them. This CDR3 has 14 amino acids. Here the CDR3 reads CAWSVGQRGSPLHF. The CDR3, as DNA: TGTGCCTGGAGTGTAGGACAAAGAGGTTCACCCCTCCACTTT. Combining the CDR3 with reference TRBV30 and TRBJ1-6 gives the whole variable domain SQTIHQWPATLVQPVGSPLSLECTVEGTSNPNLYWYRQAAGRGLQLLFYSVGIGQISSEVPQNLSASRPQDRQFILSSKKLLLSDSGFYLCAWSVGQRGSPLHFGNGTRLTVT.

The chain employs TRBV27 and TRBJ1-5; TRBD1 matches at 9 bases. Per germline, CDR1 MNHEY and CDR2 SMNVEV (reference sequence). The CDR3 runs 14 residues. V shed 6 bases, J shed 7 bases, and the junction held 7 bases outside the gene matches. CDR3 amino acids: CASSRGQGQQPQHF. The CDR3, as DNA: TGTGCCAGCAGCCGAGGACAGGGGCAACAGCCCCAGCATTTT.

This chain connects TRBV9 to TRBJ2-1; 10 bases agree with TRBD1. This CDR3 is 16 amino acids long. Trimming took 3 bases from V and 5 from J; bases not matched to a gene: 8. The V gene's germline CDR1 is SGDLS and CDR2 YYNGEE. The CDR3 sequence is CASSEGGQGFNNEQFF. The CDR3 nucleotides read TGTGCCAGCAGCGAAGGGGGACAGGGGTTTAACAATGAGCAGTTCTTC.

The genes are TRBV4-2 and TRBJ2-7, with D perhaps matching TRBD1 (6 bases). The CDR3 runs 15 residues. Germline V lookup: CDR1 LGHNA, CDR2 YNFKEQ. The V end lost 1 base, the J end lost 4 bases, and 14 bases lay between the germline ends. In nucleotides, the CDR3 is TGTGCCAGCAGCCAAGTTGGGGGCCTCGAGTACGAGCAGTACTTC. It translates to CASSQVGGLEYEQYF.

The chain uses TRBV19 and TRBJ2-7; 10 bases match TRBD1. Germline trimming cut 3 bases from V and 2 bases from J; bases unmatched to any gene: 4. This CDR3 has 15 residues. Germline V lookup: CDR1 LNHDA, CDR2 SQIVND (reference sequence). The DNA of the CDR3 is TGTGCCAGTAGTATTTCCGGGACAGGGGCCTACGAGCAGTACTTC. Translated, it gives CASSISGTGAYEQYF.

The gene calls are TRBV2 and TRBJ1-4; the D gene is possibly TRBD1 (6 bases). This CDR3 region has 12 residues. CDR1 and CDR2 (germline): SNHLY, FYNNEI. The CDR3 DNA reads TGTGCTGGGGGGCAGCGTAATGAAAAACTGTTTTTT. It specifies CAGGQRNEKLFF.

The chain carries TRBV5-1 and TRBJ1-5; no firm D call. CDR3 length: 15 amino acids. The V end lost 1 base, the J end lost 6 bases, and 14 bases lay between the germline ends. Per germline, CDR1 SGHRS and CDR2 YFSETQ. CDR3 protein: CASSLTAGDGQPQHF. DNA for the CDR3: TGCGCCAGCAGCTTGACAGCGGGCGATGGTCAGCCCCAGCATTTT.